The next 6 T cell receptor beta chains were all read from a single sample in a study of cytomegalovirus exposure and HLA in healthy donors. PCR involved 60 Vbeta and 13 Jbeta primers. This table comes from immunoSEQ multiplex PCR, and its TCRdb copy is limited to in-frame clones, with some not included. The table lists 90,000 to 150,000 clones, approximately 80% of them singletons, with approximately 5% in the top ten. Material: PBMCs. The origin of the receptors is a man between 45 and 60 years old in good health and CMV-seropositive.

With regard to this clone: Additional DNA sequences in this sample encode the identical CDR3. The rearrangement links TRBV7-2 to TRBJ1-1; a weak D match, TRBD1 (5 bases). V lost 5 bases and J 1 base, leaving 8 bases between the germline ends. CDR1 is SGHTA and CDR2 is FQGNSA in the germline V gene. The CDR3 totals 13 residues. DNA for the CDR3: TGTGCCAGCAGCCCCGGACAGAACACTGAAGCTTTCTTT. This encodes CASSPGQNTEAFF. The variable domain in full, with the rest retrieved from reference TRBV7-2 and TRBJ1-1, is GAGVSQSPSNKVTEKGKDVELRCDPISGHTALYWYRQSLGQGLEFLIYFQGNSAPDKSGLPSDRFSAERTGGSVSTLTIQRTQQEDSAVYLCASSPGQNTEAFFGQGTRLTVV.

This chain joins TRBV7-9 and TRBJ1-2; no clear D. CDR3 length equals 14 residues. V shed 1 base and J shed 7 bases, with 13 bases lying between them. CDR1 is SEHNR and CDR2 is FQNEAQ in the germline V gene (reference sequence). The CDR3 DNA reads as TGTGCCAGCAGCTTAGATTCTCTAGGAGGTGGCTACACCTTC. Amino acids: CASSLDSLGGGYTF.

The J gene is TRBJ2-7, the V gene TRBV7-9; possible D gene TRBD2, 5 bases. The CDR3 covers 15 residues. V lost 1 base and J 1 base, leaving 11 bases between the germline ends. From germline, CDR1 is SEHNR and CDR2 FQNEAQ (reference sequence). CDR3 nucleotides: TGTGCCAGCAGCTTAGTGGAGGTTCGTTCCTACGAGCAGTACTTC. Amino acid sequence: CASSLVEVRSYEQYF.

The chain links TRBV5-1 to TRBJ2-3; perhaps TRBD2 as D (7 bases). V was trimmed by 3 bases and J by 4 bases, leaving 12 bases between them. The CDR3 contains 14 residues. Germline-derived CDR1 and CDR2 are SGHRS and YFSETQ. CDR3 protein: CASSSQGGADTQYF. For the CDR3, the DNA is TGCGCCAGCAGCTCACAGGGAGGGGCAGATACGCAGTATTTT.

The V gene is TRBV15, the J gene TRBJ2-7; D perhaps matches TRBD1 (5 bases). V was shortened by 3 bases and J by 5 bases, with 20 bases between the two germline ends. This CDR3 is built from 16 residues. Germline CDR1 and CDR2: LNHNV and YYDKDF (reference sequence). The CDR3 spells CATSSVKGPRSDEQYF. For the CDR3, the DNA is TGTGCCACCAGCAGCGTGAAGGGGCCCCGGAGCGACGAGCAGTACTTC. The whole variable domain, remainder taken from reference TRBV15 and TRBJ2-7, is DAMVIQNPRYQVTQFGKPVTLSCSQTLNHNVMYWYQQKSSQAPKLLFHYYDKDFNNEADTPDNFQSRRPNTSFCFLDIRSPGLGDTAMYLCATSSVKGPRSDEQYFGPGTRLTVT.

This clone was recorded a few times. This rearrangement joins TRBV5-1 to TRBJ1-1; TRBD1 matches 10 bases. CDR1 SGHRS and CDR2 YFSETQ come from the germline V gene. The CDR3 spans 16 residues. J was trimmed by 4 bases and V by 0 bases; bases with no gene match: 6. CDR3 sequence: CASSLVTGGASTEAFF. CDR3 in DNA: TGCGCCAGCAGCTTGGTGACAGGGGGCGCGAGCACTGAAGCTTTCTTT. Full variable domain (outside the CDR3, taken from reference TRBV5-1 and TRBJ1-1): KAGVTQTPRYLIKTRGQQVTLSCSPISGHRSVSWYQQTPGQGLQFLFEYFSETQRNKGNFPGRFSGRQFSNSRSEMNVSTLELGDSALYLCASSLVTGGASTEAFFGQGTRLTVV.